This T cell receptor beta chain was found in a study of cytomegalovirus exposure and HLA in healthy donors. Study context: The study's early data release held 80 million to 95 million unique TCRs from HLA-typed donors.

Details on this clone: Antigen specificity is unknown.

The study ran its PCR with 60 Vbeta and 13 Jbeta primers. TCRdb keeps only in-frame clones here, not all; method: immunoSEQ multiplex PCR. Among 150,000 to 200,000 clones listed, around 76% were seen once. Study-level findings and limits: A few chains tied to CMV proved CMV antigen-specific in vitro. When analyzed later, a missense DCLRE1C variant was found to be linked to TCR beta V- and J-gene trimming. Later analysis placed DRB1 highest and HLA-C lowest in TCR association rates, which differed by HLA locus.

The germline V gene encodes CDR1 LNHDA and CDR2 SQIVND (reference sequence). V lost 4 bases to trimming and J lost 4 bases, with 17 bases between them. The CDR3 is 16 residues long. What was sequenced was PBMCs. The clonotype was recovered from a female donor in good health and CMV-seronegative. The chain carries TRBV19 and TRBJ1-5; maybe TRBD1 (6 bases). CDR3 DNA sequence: TGTGCCAGTAGTACTTTGGGGGGGACACTAAATCAGCCCCAGCATTTT. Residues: CASSTLGGTLNQPQHF.